Below, 25 T cell receptor beta chains from the same sample are listed, as sequenced in a study of blood T cell repertoires in COVID-19. TCRdb keeps only in-frame clones here, not all; method: immunoSEQ multiplex PCR. The data hold 210,000 or so clones, with about 83% observed a single time. Sequences were obtained from peripheral blood. The receptors stem from a man in his fifties or sixties with active or convalescent COVID-19.

Turning to this clone: In the same sample, other DNA sequences code for this CDR3. The chain recombines TRBV19 with TRBJ1-1, with D hard to call. CDR1 and CDR2 (germline): LNHDA, SQIVND (reference sequence). The CDR3 totals 13 residues. Trimming cost V 3 bases and J 1 base, with 6 bases left between them. The CDR3 nucleotides read TGTGCCAGTAGTATTAGTCAGAACACTGAAGCTTTCTTT. Protein: CASSISQNTEAFF.

The count of this clone is one. The rearrangement links TRBV6-5 to TRBJ2-5; tentatively, D is TRBD2 (6 bases). The length of the CDR3 is 14 residues. V lost 2 bases and J lost 3, with 10 bases in between. Germline CDR1 and CDR2: MNHEY and SVGAGI. The CDR3 sequence: CASSYRRREETQYF. The DNA of the CDR3 is TGTGCCAGCAGTTACAGGAGGAGGGAAGAGACCCAGTACTTC.

The chain carries TRBV5-4 and TRBJ2-2; 7 bases agree with TRBD2. This CDR3 is 17 amino acids long. V was clipped by 4 bases and J by 3 bases; unmatched bases: 12. Germline V gene data show CDR1 as SGHNT and CDR2 as YYREEE (reference sequence). The CDR3 loop reads CASSHMGSGGHTGELFF. For the CDR3, the DNA is TGTGCCAGCAGCCATATGGGATCGGGGGGACACACCGGGGAGCTGTTTTTT.

V is TRBV18 and J is TRBJ1-2; a possible D gene is TRBD1 (6 bases). The CDR3 runs 14 residues. Germline values: CDR1 KGHSH, CDR2 LQKENI. Trimming removed 3 bases at V and 7 bases at J, with 15 bases between. The CDR3 sequence: CASSPEQGVIGYTF. CDR3 sequence (DNA): TGTGCCAGCTCACCCGAACAGGGCGTCATTGGCTACACCTTC.

The rearrangement joins TRBV28 to TRBJ2-7, with TRBD2 matching 7 bases. The V gene end was trimmed by 1 base and the J gene end by 0 bases; junction bases not matched to a gene: 0. The CDR3 is made up of 14 amino acids. CDR1 and CDR2 (germline): MDHEN, SYDVKM. The CDR3 is CASSLLAGSYEQYF. CDR3 nucleotide sequence: TGTGCCAGCAGTTTATTAGCGGGCTCCTACGAGCAGTACTTC.

The chain uses TRBV27 and TRBJ1-2; possibly TRBD1 for D (5 bases). Germline CDR1 and CDR2: MNHEY and SMNVEV (reference sequence). The CDR3 consists of 12 residues. V dropped 2 bases and J dropped 13 bases, with 14 bases sitting between them. CDR3: CASSLIGGVVTF. CDR3 sequence (DNA): TGTGCCAGCAGTTTAATTGGGGGGGTCGTCACCTTC.

The chain carries TRBV28 and TRBJ2-3, with D unresolved. This CDR3 is built from 16 residues. CDR1 is MDHEN and CDR2 is SYDVKM in the germline V gene. The germline V and J ends were trimmed by 9 bases and 7 bases, with 26 bases remaining between them. CDR3 sequence: CARNGCGSRIRNTQYF. CDR3 DNA: TGTGCCAGGAACGGCTGCGGTAGTAGGATACGCAATACGCAGTATTTT.

This chain links TRBV4-1 with TRBJ1-5; weak D call: TRBD1 (6 bases). Germline V gene sequence: CDR1 MGHRA, CDR2 YSYEKL. V lost 1 base and J 6 bases, leaving 13 bases between the germline ends. CDR3 size: 15 residues. CDR3 in DNA: TGCGCCAGCAGCCAAGGAGCAGACAGGTTTCAGCCCCAGCATTTT. Translating gives CASSQGADRFQPQHF.

CDR3 nucleotides: TGTGCCATCATAGGGACAGATGACACCGGGGAGCTGTTTTTT. This gives the protein CAIIGTDDTGELFF. The V and J genes are TRBV10-3 and TRBJ2-2, with 7 bases matching TRBD1. The V gene's germline CDR1 is ENHRY and CDR2 SYGVKD. The CDR3 runs to 14 residues. Losses at the gene ends were 7 bases for V and 3 bases for J; bases not matched to a gene: 5.

The count of this clone is one. The rearrangement joins TRBV13 to TRBJ2-1, with a weak D call TRBD2 (6 bases). The V gene lost 7 bases and the J gene lost 6 bases, with 19 bases spanning the gap. The germline V gene has CDR1 PRHDT and CDR2 FYEKMQ (reference sequence). The CDR3 spans 15 residues. CDR3 sequence (DNA): TGTGCCAGCACCTTTGCGGGGAACTTCGGCAATGAGCAGTTCTTC. Protein product: CASTFAGNFGNEQFF.

This clone has a single count. V gene TRBV20-1 combines with J gene TRBJ1-6, with D perhaps TRBD1 (6 bases). The germline V gene has CDR1 DFQATT and CDR2 SNEGSKA (reference sequence). The CDR3 contains 13 residues. The V gene lost 3 bases and the J gene lost 10 bases, with 13 bases spanning the gap. The CDR3 region is CSASGGGWSPLHF. CDR3 nucleotides: TGCAGTGCTAGTGGCGGGGGCTGGTCACCCCTCCACTTT.

The chain joins TRBV18 to TRBJ1-1; possible D gene TRBD1, 6 bases. CDR3 length: 14 amino acids. V lost 3 bases to trimming and J lost 2 bases, with 10 bases between them. The germline gives CDR1 KGHSH, CDR2 LQKENI. The CDR3 sequence is CASSPWTDNTEAFF. In nucleotides, the CDR3 is TGTGCCAGCTCACCCTGGACAGATAACACTGAAGCTTTCTTT.

The chain combines TRBV5-8 with TRBJ2-3; the match to TRBD2 covers 7 bases. The V gene end was trimmed by 4 bases and the J gene end by 6 bases; junction bases not matched to a gene: 11. This CDR3 is built from 15 residues. Per the germline V gene, CDR1 is SGHTS and CDR2 is YDEGEE. The DNA of the CDR3 is TGTGCCAGCAGCATTCCGGGACTGGGGGGGGATACGCAGTATTTT. Translated, it gives CASSIPGLGGDTQYF.

The chain uses TRBV5-1 and TRBJ2-5; 10 bases fit TRBD2. Germline V gene lookup returns CDR1 SGHRS and CDR2 YFSETQ. The V gene end was trimmed by 0 bases and the J gene end by 4 bases; junction bases not matched to a gene: 3. CDR3 length: 15 residues. In nucleotides, the CDR3 is TGCGCCAGCAGCTTGGTGGCTAGCGGGAGAGAGACCCAGTACTTC. Translation gives CASSLVASGRETQYF.

The chain combines TRBV30 with TRBJ1-5; 7 bases are shared with TRBD1. The CDR3 covers 13 residues. V lost 2 bases to trimming and J lost 5 bases; unmatched junction nucleotides: 3. The germline V gene encodes CDR1 GTSNPN and CDR2 SVGIG (reference sequence). Here the CDR3 DNA reads TGTGCCTGGAGTTTAGGGGGCGATCAGCCCCAGCATTTT. Translated: CAWSLGGDQPQHF.

This clone has just one count. The chain combines TRBV6-5 with TRBJ2-3, with 8 nucleotides matching TRBD1. This CDR3 comprises 15 residues. CDR1 is MNHEY, CDR2 SVGAGI, per germline. J lost 2 bases, V lost 6 bases, and 7 bases had no gene match. This CDR3 is CASSGQGSPTDTQYF. In DNA form, the CDR3 reads TGTGCCAGCAGCGGACAGGGTAGCCCCACAGATACGCAGTATTTT.

This clone was counted only a few times. The chain is built from TRBV10-1 and TRBJ2-5; the D gene is possibly TRBD1 (6 bases). The germline V gene encodes CDR1 WNHNN and CDR2 SYGVQD (reference sequence). The CDR3 runs to 19 residues. Trimming removed 5 bases at V and 2 bases at J, with 27 bases between. The CDR3 bases are TGCGCCAGCAGTAATGACAGGCGTCGCCTGACGCCCTTTCAAGAGACCCAGTACTTC. Protein product: CASSNDRRRLTPFQETQYF.

This clone was observed a handful of times. The chain recombines TRBV11-3 with TRBJ2-1; 8 bases are shared with TRBD2. V trimming: 0 bases; J trimming: 8 bases; junction bases outside the gene matches: 9. There are 16 residues in the CDR3. The germline V gene encodes CDR1 SGHNT and CDR2 YENEEA. CDR3 sequence reads: CASSLDGREGSDEQFF. The CDR3 nucleotides are TGTGCCAGCAGCTTAGATGGACGGGAGGGTAGCGATGAGCAGTTCTTC. Variable domain in full (rest from reference TRBV11-3 and TRBJ2-1): EAGVVQSPRYKIIEKKQPVAFWCNPISGHNTLYWYLQNLGQGPELLIRYENEEAVDDSQLPKDRFSAERLKGVDSTLKIQPAELGDSAVYLCASSLDGREGSDEQFFGPGTRLTVL.

The rearrangement uses TRBV7-9 and TRBJ2-7; 7 bases are shared with TRBD1. CDR3 size: 15 residues. Trimming removed 6 bases from V and 0 bases from J; junction bases left unmatched: 8. Germline V lookup: CDR1 SEHNR, CDR2 FQNEAQ (reference sequence). This CDR3 reads CASRPGTETSYEQYF. As DNA, the CDR3 is TGTGCCAGCAGACCCGGGACAGAGACCTCCTACGAGCAGTACTTC.

V and J are TRBV10-3 and TRBJ2-3, with TRBD2 identical over 13 bases. V dropped 4 bases and J dropped 4; count of bases not matched to a gene: 2. This CDR3 comprises 15 residues. The germline CDR1 and CDR2 sequences are ENHRY and SYGVKD. The CDR3 nucleotides read TGTGCCATCAGTGGGACTAGCGGGAGTCCAGATACGCAGTATTTT. It translates to CAISGTSGSPDTQYF.

The chain uses TRBV11-2 and TRBJ2-7, with 8 nucleotides matching TRBD1. The CDR3 loop spans 15 amino acids. The germline CDR1 and CDR2 sequences are SGHAT and FQNNGV. Trimming cost V 1 base and J 4 bases; bases outside gene matches: 6. The CDR3 DNA sequence: TGTGCCAGCAGCTTAGCAGGGGGCTGGGCATACGAGCAGTACTTC. Protein: CASSLAGGWAYEQYF.

The rearrangement uses TRBV6-1 and TRBJ1-3, with D maybe TRBD1 (6 bases). The CDR3 runs 15 residues. The V and J ends lost 1 base and 2 bases respectively, with 9 bases between them. Germline V gene data show CDR1 as MNHNS and CDR2 as SASEGT. The CDR3 DNA reads TGTGCCAGCAGTGAAGAGGCAGGGGCTGGAAACACCATATATTTT. This translates into CASSEEAGAGNTIYF.

The V call is TRBV7-8, the J call TRBJ1-4; D is perhaps TRBD1 (6 bases). The length of the CDR3 is 14 residues. Trimming left V 5 bases short and J 8 bases short, with 15 bases between. Per the germline V gene, CDR1 is SGHVS and CDR2 is FQNEAQ. CDR3 DNA: TGTGCCAGCAGCCCTGCGGGGGACAAAGAAAAACTGTTTTTT. Protein sequence: CASSPAGDKEKLFF.

The count of this clone is one. The chain carries TRBV28 and TRBJ2-7; TRBD2 agrees at 10 bases. The CDR3 contains 14 residues. Unmatched junction bases numbered 6, after V lost 3 bases and J lost 7 bases. Germline assignment: CDR1 MDHEN and CDR2 SYDVKM. CDR3 nucleotide sequence: TGTGCCAGCAGTTTCCAGCGGGAGGGCCCTGAGCAGTACTTC. Its protein is CASSFQREGPEQYF. The full variable domain, in which reference TRBV28 and TRBJ2-7 provide the parts outside the CDR3, is DVKVTQSSRYLVKRTGEKVFLECVQDMDHENMFWYRQDPGLGLRLIYFSYDVKMKEKGDIPEGYSVSREKKERFSLILESASTNQTSMYLCASSFQREGPEQYFGPGTRLTVT.

The chain links TRBV7-9 to TRBJ2-2; 9 bases are shared with TRBD1. Germline CDR1 is SEHNR and CDR2 is FQNEAQ (reference sequence). Trimming took 8 bases from V and 4 from J; bases not matched to a gene: 8. This CDR3 is built from 15 residues. CDR3 sequence reads: CASRPGQGGTGELFF. CDR3 in DNA: TGTGCCAGCCGCCCGGGACAGGGAGGCACCGGGGAGCTGTTTTTT.